The 27 T cell receptor beta chains given below trace back to one sample, sequenced in a study of blood T cell repertoires in COVID-19. Data came from immunoSEQ multiplex PCR; TCRdb stores just in-frame clones and leaves some out. The sample shows 150,000 or so clones, around 84% of them seen only once. Sequenced input: peripheral blood. Receptors were obtained from a man aged 45-65 years with active or convalescent COVID-19.

CDR3 in DNA: TGCGCCAGCAGCCAAGATCGGGTTAGCGGGGGGGCTCCGCACGAGCAGTACTTC. Translated: CASSQDRVSGGAPHEQYF. The V gene is TRBV4-3, the J gene TRBJ2-7; TRBD2 aligns across 11 bases. The CDR3 contains 18 residues. V shed 0 bases, J shed 5 bases, and the junction held 12 bases outside the gene matches. Germline V gene data show CDR1 as LGHNA and CDR2 as YSLEER.

The chain carries TRBV11-2 and TRBJ2-3, with 9 bases aligning to TRBD1. Germline CDR1 reads SGHAT; CDR2 reads FQNNGV. The length of the CDR3 is 15 residues. J was trimmed by 0 bases and V by 7 bases; bases with no gene match: 5. CDR3 residues: CASTKQGASTDTQYF. The CDR3 DNA follows: TGTGCCAGCACCAAACAGGGGGCCAGCACAGATACGCAGTATTTT.

The table lists this clone with a few counts. J is TRBJ2-5 and V is TRBV29-1; 7 bases fit TRBD2. This CDR3 region has 13 residues. J gave up 5 bases and V 6 bases, and 9 bases lay outside the gene matches. Germline loops: CDR1 SQVTM, CDR2 ANQGSEA. The CDR3 DNA sequence: TGCAGCGTCGAGCGGGGATCGGATGAGACCCAGTACTTC. Amino acids: CSVERGSDETQYF.

CDR3 bases: TGTGCCAGCAGACCGGCGGGAGTCGAAAATGAGCAGTTCTTC. It yields the protein CASRPAGVENEQFF. The chain carries TRBV6-5 and TRBJ2-1, with 7 nucleotides matching TRBD2. Germline trimming cut 6 bases from V and 7 bases from J; bases unmatched to any gene: 9. Germline V gene lookup returns CDR1 MNHEY and CDR2 SVGAGI. The CDR3 covers 14 residues.

The gene calls are TRBV2 and TRBJ2-7; D possibly corresponds to TRBD1 (6 bases). The V end was cut by 6 bases, the J end by 3 bases, with 12 bases between. This CDR3 contains 13 residues. From germline, CDR1 is SNHLY and CDR2 FYNNEI. CDR3 region: CASRQTDSYEQYF. CDR3 nucleotides: TGTGCCAGCAGACAAACGGACAGCTACGAGCAGTACTTC.

V gene TRBV19 combines with J gene TRBJ1-2; TRBD1 matches at 7 bases. V dropped 4 bases and J dropped 8; count of bases not matched to a gene: 7. Germline values: CDR1 LNHDA, CDR2 SQIVND (reference sequence). This CDR3 is 13 amino acids long. The CDR3 DNA reads as TGTGCCAGTAGTACCCGGGACAGAAGAGGCTACACCTTC. This gives the protein CASSTRDRRGYTF.

The V call is TRBV4-2, the J call TRBJ2-2; a possible D gene is TRBD1 (6 bases). The CDR3 totals 14 residues. V was pared by 1 base and J by 6 bases, with 9 bases between. Germline V gene sequence: CDR1 LGHNA, CDR2 YNFKEQ. The CDR3 DNA sequence: TGTGCCAGCAGCCAAGTCAGGGGAGCCGGGGAGCTGTTTTTT. As protein: CASSQVRGAGELFF.

The chain carries TRBV3-1 (or the pseudogene TRBV3-2) and TRBJ2-3; tentative D call: TRBD1 (5 bases). In germline, CDR1 is LGHDT, CDR2 YNNKEL (reference sequence). V was shortened by 4 bases and J by 0 bases, with 20 bases between the two germline ends. This CDR3 has 18 amino acids. The CDR3 loop reads CASSPPGLGPRSTDTQYF. The CDR3 DNA follows: TGTGCCAGCAGCCCCCCAGGGCTTGGTCCGAGGAGCACAGATACGCAGTATTTT.

The chain carries TRBV2 and TRBJ2-1, with 7 bases fitting TRBD2. V trimming: 3 bases; J trimming: 10 bases; junction bases outside the gene matches: 6. Per the germline V gene, CDR1 is SNHLY and CDR2 is FYNNEI. This CDR3 spans 13 amino acids. The CDR3 region is CASSEGGRAEQFF. In DNA form, the CDR3 reads TGTGCCAGCAGTGAGGGAGGGAGGGCCGAGCAGTTCTTC.

The CDR3 nucleotides read TGTGCCAGCAGTTCGCTAGCGGGGGTAGATACGCAGTATTTT. Translating gives CASSSLAGVDTQYF. V usage is TRBV6-6 and J usage is TRBJ2-3; 10 bases map to TRBD2. Germline CDR1 and CDR2: MNHNY and SVGAGI (reference sequence). With V trimmed by 4 bases and J by 5 bases, 3 bases remained unmatched. This CDR3 is built from 14 residues.

The chain has TRBV9 and TRBJ2-7; 10 bases align to TRBD2. The length of the CDR3 is 16 residues. The trim removed 0 bases at V and 2 bases at J, leaving 5 bases unmatched. Germline values: CDR1 SGDLS, CDR2 YYNGEE. The CDR3 DNA follows: TGTGCCAGCAGCGTAGGTAGCGGGAGGATCACCTACGAGCAGTACTTC. It encodes CASSVGSGRITYEQYF. The full variable domain, in which reference TRBV9 and TRBJ2-7 provide the parts outside the CDR3, is DSGVTQTPKHLITATGQRVTLRCSPRSGDLSVYWYQQSLDQGLQFLIQYYNGEERAKGNILERFSAQQFPDLHSELNLSSLELGDSALYFCASSVGSGRITYEQYFGPGTRLTVT.

This sequence joins TRBV5-1 and TRBJ1-3, with a tentative D call TRBD1 (5 bases). Germline V CDR1 and CDR2: SGHRS, YFSETQ. This CDR3 contains 15 residues. The V gene lost 4 bases and the J gene lost 4 bases, with 15 bases spanning the gap. CDR3 loop: CASSQTAGQGNTIYF. The CDR3 bases are TGCGCCAGCAGCCAAACGGCTGGACAAGGAAACACCATATATTTT.

The table lists this clone with a count of one. The rearrangement links TRBV9 to TRBJ1-3, with a weak D call TRBD1 (6 bases). V shed 2 bases and J shed 0 bases, with 15 bases lying between them. Germline V gives CDR1 SGDLS, CDR2 YYNGEE. The CDR3 spans 17 residues. The CDR3 reads CASSVTPGTISGNTIYF. Written as DNA, the CDR3 is TGTGCCAGCAGCGTCACCCCAGGGACAATCTCTGGAAACACCATATATTTT. Full variable domain (missing parts from reference TRBV9 and TRBJ1-3): DSGVTQTPKHLITATGQRVTLRCSPRSGDLSVYWYQQSLDQGLQFLIQYYNGEERAKGNILERFSAQQFPDLHSELNLSSLELGDSALYFCASSVTPGTISGNTIYFGEGSWLTVV.

The sample holds one count of this clone. This chain links TRBV4-2 with TRBJ1-4; TRBD1 aligns across 10 bases. With 4 bases clipped from V and 0 bases from J, the junction kept 11 bases outside the gene matches. The CDR3 extends over 19 amino acids. The germline gives CDR1 LGHNA, CDR2 YNFKEQ. The CDR3 reads CASSRQAGTGVATNEKLFF. The CDR3, as DNA: TGTGCCAGCAGCCGACAGGCCGGGACAGGGGTTGCAACTAATGAAAAACTGTTTTTT.

The gene calls are TRBV5-1 and TRBJ2-1, with 8 bases matching TRBD2. The CDR3 contains 15 residues. Germline-derived CDR1 and CDR2 are SGHRS and YFSETQ. Unmatched junction bases numbered 2, after V lost 3 bases and J lost 0 bases. The CDR3 spells CASSYSGDSYNEQFF. The CDR3 nucleotides are TGCGCCAGCAGCTATAGCGGGGACTCCTACAATGAGCAGTTCTTC.

This clone has a single count. V is TRBV5-6 and J is TRBJ1-3, with D maybe TRBD1 (5 bases). Trimming left V 0 bases short and J 3 bases short, with 10 bases between. The CDR3 covers 15 residues. Germline V lookup: CDR1 SGHDT, CDR2 YYEEEE. The CDR3 DNA is TGTGCCAGCAGCTTGGGGTCAGGGTTTGGAAACACCATATATTTT. It specifies CASSLGSGFGNTIYF.

The V gene is TRBV4-1, the J gene TRBJ1-6; 9 nucleotides line up with TRBD1. The CDR3 consists of 15 residues. Unmatched junction bases numbered 9, after V lost 3 bases and J lost 12 bases. Germline values: CDR1 MGHRA, CDR2 YSYEKL. This CDR3 reads CASSQEPQGAIPLHF. CDR3 bases: TGCGCCAGCAGCCAGGAACCACAGGGGGCGATACCCCTCCACTTT.

For the CDR3, the DNA is TGTGCCAGCAGCGCGACGACAGGGTTGGGGGAGCAGTACTTC. Translating it yields CASSATTGLGEQYF. The rearrangement joins TRBV9 to TRBJ2-7; 7 bases are shared with TRBD1. The CDR3 consists of 14 residues. The J segment lost 7 bases and the V segment lost 3 bases, leaving 10 bases of the junction unmatched. Per germline, CDR1 SGDLS and CDR2 YYNGEE.

V usage is TRBV27 and J usage is TRBJ1-1; TRBD1 might be the D (5 bases). Germline assignment: CDR1 MNHEY and CDR2 SMNVEV (reference sequence). Trimming removed 5 bases from V and 1 base from J, with 11 bases in between. This CDR3 contains 14 residues. The CDR3 region has the DNA TGTGCCAGCAGTCCTACAAGGGGGAACACTGAAGCTTTCTTT. Residues: CASSPTRGNTEAFF.

This rearrangement joins TRBV11-2 to TRBJ2-7; the D is unclear. This CDR3 region has 15 residues. The V gene lost 1 base and the J gene lost 5 bases, with 15 bases spanning the gap. CDR1 SGHAT and CDR2 FQNNGV come from the germline V gene. CDR3 nucleotide sequence: TGTGCCAGCAGCTTAGTGGCCGGGTCTGCTGACGAGCAGTACTTC. This sequence encodes CASSLVAGSADEQYF.

This rearrangement joins TRBV6-2 or TRBV6-3 to TRBJ1-1, with a possible D match to TRBD1 (6 bases). Trimming shortened V by 0 bases and J by 8 bases, and 13 bases separated the two germline ends. CDR3 size: 14 residues. CDR1 and CDR2 from the germline V gene are MNHEY and SVGEGT. The CDR3 DNA sequence: TGTGCCAGCAGTTACTCGAGCAGGGGCACCGAAGCTTTCTTT. Residues: CASSYSSRGTEAFF.

The chain combines TRBV7-2 with TRBJ2-3; D not certain. V gave up 3 bases and J gave up 3 bases, with 13 bases separating them. From germline, CDR1 is SGHTA and CDR2 FQGNSA. CDR3 length: 15 amino acids. CDR3 region: CASSFLGSSTDTQYF. The CDR3 nucleotides are TGTGCCAGCAGCTTTCTTGGGTCTAGTACAGATACGCAGTATTTT.

This sequence joins TRBV18 and TRBJ1-5, with TRBD1 as a possible D gene (6 bases). Trimming shortened V by 3 bases and J by 0 bases, and 12 bases separated the two germline ends. CDR1 KGHSH and CDR2 LQKENI come from the germline V gene. This CDR3 comprises 16 residues. This CDR3 is CASSPSGDPSNQPQHF. In DNA form, the CDR3 reads TGTGCCAGCTCACCCTCAGGGGACCCTAGCAATCAGCCCCAGCATTTT.

This CDR3 reads CASSPPQGWETQYF. The DNA of the CDR3 is TGTGCCAGCTCACCACCGCAGGGGTGGGAGACCCAGTACTTC. V and J are TRBV18 and TRBJ2-5; a possible D gene is TRBD1 (6 bases). The CDR3 contains 14 residues. Germline CDR1 is KGHSH and CDR2 is LQKENI. Trimming took 0 bases from V and 5 from J, leaving 10 bases between them.

The J gene is TRBJ1-4, the V gene TRBV19; D is ambiguous. The V end was cut by 3 bases, the J end by 3 bases, with 11 bases between. Germline CDR1 LNHDA, CDR2 SQIVND (reference sequence). This CDR3 region has 15 residues. CDR3 region: CASSIGGSSNEKLFF. Here the CDR3 DNA reads TGTGCCAGTAGTATTGGCGGGTCTTCTAATGAAAAACTGTTTTTT.

J is TRBJ2-7 and V is TRBV27, with a tentative D call TRBD2 (5 bases). Germline V CDR1 and CDR2: MNHEY, SMNVEV (reference sequence). Trimming took off 3 bases at V and 6 bases at J, with 9 bases between the two ends. This CDR3 comprises 12 residues. As DNA, the CDR3 is TGTGCCAGCAGTTTCCGGGGTGGCGAGCAGTACTTC. Translated: CASSFRGGEQYF.

The chain recombines TRBV9 with TRBJ2-2; D uncertain. V gave up 0 bases and J gave up 4 bases, with 4 bases separating them. Germline V lookup: CDR1 SGDLS, CDR2 YYNGEE. CDR3 length equals 13 residues. DNA for the CDR3: TGTGCCAGCAGCGTAGACGGCACCGGGGAGCTGTTTTTT. This sequence encodes CASSVDGTGELFF.